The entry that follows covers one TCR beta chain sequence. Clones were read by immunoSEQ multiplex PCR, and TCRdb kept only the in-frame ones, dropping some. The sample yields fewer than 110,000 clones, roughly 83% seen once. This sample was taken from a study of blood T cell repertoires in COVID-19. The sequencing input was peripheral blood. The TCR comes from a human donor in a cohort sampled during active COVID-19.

This CDR3 reads CASSLFPVTESFF. CDR3 DNA sequence: TGTGCCAGCAGCTTATTCCCGGTCACCGAGTCTTTCTTT. The chain couples TRBV11-3 to TRBJ1-1; D is uncertain. From germline, CDR1 is SGHNT and CDR2 YENEEA. The CDR3 covers 13 residues. V shed 2 bases and J shed 12 bases, with 16 bases lying between them. The entire variable domain, with the rest obtained from reference TRBV11-3 and TRBJ1-1, is as follows: EAGVVQSPRYKIIEKKQPVAFWCNPISGHNTLYWYLQNLGQGPELLIRYENEEAVDDSQLPKDRFSAERLKGVDSTLKIQPAELGDSAVYLCASSLFPVTESFFGQGTRLTVV.